The following is a T cell receptor beta chain sequence with its context. The length of the CDR3 is 16 residues. CDR1 is LNHDA and CDR2 is SQIVND in the germline V gene (reference sequence). With 5 bases clipped from V and 7 bases from J, the junction kept 11 bases outside the gene matches. The data were obtained in a study of blood T cell repertoires in COVID-19. Overall study context: Specimens from acute and convalescent COVID-19 originated in the United States, Italy and Spain. Sample material is recorded as cDNA or gDNA derived from T cells, B-cell-depleted T cells, or PBMCs.

Using immunoSEQ multiplex PCR, the repertoire was profiled, and TCRdb retains in-frame clones only, with some absent. The sample consists of about 100,000 clones, about 77% of them appearing once. Material: peripheral blood. The clonotype originates from a woman aged 70 to 79 with acute or convalescent COVID-19. The chain employs TRBV19 and TRBJ1-6; 7 nucleotides align to TRBD1. The CDR3 loop reads CASSPSVGQNNSPLHF. The CDR3 bases are TGTGCCAGTAGTCCCTCCGTGGGACAGAACAATTCACCCCTCCACTTT.